Here is one T cell receptor (beta chain) with its context. The authors' processing: By means of reference gene primer amplification, nucleated cell counts were estimated. Method: immunoSEQ multiplex PCR; TCRdb's copy keeps in-frame clones and lacks some. The D gene and trimming were derived from the DNA, and the V and J assignments and clone size from that table. The table includes approximately 97,000 clones, approximately 92% detected once. The data originate from a study of blood T cell repertoires in COVID-19. Overall study context: The United States, Italy and Spain supplied acute and convalescent COVID-19 samples.

The trim removed 3 bases at V and 4 bases at J, leaving 6 bases unmatched. The CDR3 sequence is 15 residues long. Germline loops: CDR1 MDHEN, CDR2 SYDVKM. V and J are TRBV28 and TRBJ1-5; 7 bases agree with TRBD1. The source is a man aged 18 to 29 with acute or convalescent COVID-19. The sequenced sample consisted of peripheral blood. This CDR3 is CASSFNRGRNQPQHF. The CDR3 coding sequence is TGTGCCAGCAGTTTTAACAGGGGCCGGAATCAGCCCCAGCATTTT. Supplemented by reference TRBV28 and TRBJ1-5, the full variable domain reads DVKVTQSSRYLVKRTGEKVFLECVQDMDHENMFWYRQDPGLGLRLIYFSYDVKMKEKGDIPEGYSVSREKKERFSLILESASTNQTSMYLCASSFNRGRNQPQHFGDGTRLSIL.